This T cell receptor (beta chain) was identified during a study of OX40 agonist ivuxolimab in advanced cancers. For the study at large: Patients were dosed intravenously with ivuxolimab at 0.01 to 10 mg/kg every 2 weeks.

Exclusion of a patient followed from autoimmune disease history or systemic immunosuppression. Repertoires were generated with immunoSEQ multiplex PCR, while TCRdb's copy carries only in-frame clones and drops some. This sample has about 70,000 clones; 78% occur once, and the top ten carry around 5%. Trimming removed 6 bases from V and 4 bases from J, with 12 bases in between. CDR3 length: 13 amino acids. CDR1 and CDR2 (germline): MNHNY, SVGAGI (reference sequence). The source material was CD4+ or CD8+ T cells sorted from blood, sampled in a trial of the OX40 agonist ivuxolimab. This clonotype was sampled from an adult with an advanced solid tumor such as melanoma, head and neck, liver or kidney cancer. The chain links TRBV6-6 to TRBJ1-1, with TRBD1 as a possible D gene (6 bases). CDR3 nucleotide sequence: TGTGCCAGCAGGGAGGGGGTTAGCACTGAAGCTTTCTTT. Encoded protein: CASREGVSTEAFF.